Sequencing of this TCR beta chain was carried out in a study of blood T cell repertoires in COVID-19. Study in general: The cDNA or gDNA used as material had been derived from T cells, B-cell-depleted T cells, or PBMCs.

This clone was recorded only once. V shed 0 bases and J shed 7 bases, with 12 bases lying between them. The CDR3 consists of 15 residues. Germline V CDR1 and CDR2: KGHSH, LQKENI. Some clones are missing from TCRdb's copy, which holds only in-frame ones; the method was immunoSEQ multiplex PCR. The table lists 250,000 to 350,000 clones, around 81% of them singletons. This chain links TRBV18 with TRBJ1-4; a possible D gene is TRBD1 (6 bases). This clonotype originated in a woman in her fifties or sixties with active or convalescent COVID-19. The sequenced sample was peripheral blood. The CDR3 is CASSPPSQGSEKLFF. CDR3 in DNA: TGTGCCAGCTCACCACCGTCACAGGGCTCTGAAAAACTGTTTTTT.